This T cell receptor (beta chain) was retrieved from a study of molecular identifiers for immune sequencing clone quantification. Whole-study findings and limits: Spiked Jurkat TCR RNA equivalent to one cell reportedly surfaced among some 1 million naive cells.

Generation of bulk TCR libraries relied on previously described methods and listed TCR primers. TCRdb passed the PCR reads through MiXCR, listing each CDR3 protein once. The table shows 85,000 to 120,000 distinct CDR3 sequences, with around 30% occurring only once. Naive CD8 libraries used about 19,000 to 1,000,000 sorted cells and 10%, 30% or 50% RNA. In the case of this clonotype: The antigen remains undetermined.

CDR1 SGHAT and CDR2 FQNNGV come from the germline V gene. The CDR3 spans 16 residues. The V and J ends lost 0 bases and 4 bases, in that order; junction bases with no gene match: 5. This sequence joins TRBV11-2 and TRBJ2-1; 8 bases line up with TRBD2. Sequenced input: naive CD8+ T cells from blood, with Jurkat cell RNA spiked in. Stated subset: FACS-sorted CD8+CD4-CCR7+CD45RA+ naive T cells. The clonotype was recovered from a human donor in good health. Some libraries in this study had Jurkat cell RNA spiked in. Written as DNA, the CDR3 is TGTGCCAGCAGCTTAGAGGCGGGAGGCTGGTACAATGAGCAGTTCTTC. Its protein is CASSLEAGGWYNEQFF.